Listed below are T cell receptor beta chains from one sample, sequenced in a study of cytomegalovirus exposure and HLA in healthy donors. Clones were sequenced by immunoSEQ multiplex PCR, and TCRdb holds only the in-frame ones, with some missing. The sample contains roughly 100,000 clones, around 77% of which appear only once. The sequencing input was PBMCs. The receptor source for this set is a man aged 50 to 59 in good health and CMV-seropositive. The CDR3 runs from the conserved cysteine through the conserved F or W. Each record gives: clone size, V gene, D gene, J gene, CDR3 length, CDR3 protein, CDR3 DNA. A D gene is named only where the DNA matches it firmly. Clone size is shown for a subset of rows, as once, few, many or a class of expanded clone.

NA,TRBV28,TRBD1,TRBJ2-5,14,CASSLSRGQETQYF,TGTGCCAGCAGTTTATCCAGGGGACAGGAGACCCAGTACTTC
NA,TRBV7-2,TRBD2,TRBJ2-1,16,CASSFFGAGGINEQFF,TGTGCCAGCAGCTTCTTTGGGGCGGGAGGAATTAATGAGCAGTTCTTC
NA,TRBV9,TRBD2,TRBJ2-7,16,CASSGGLAGQSYEQYF,TGTGCCAGCAGCGGCGGACTAGCGGGGCAGTCCTACGAGCAGTACTTC
NA,TRBV29-1,TRBD2,TRBJ2-3,13,CSVRGGDGDTQYF,TGCAGCGTCCGGGGGGGAGACGGGGATACGCAGTATTTT
NA,TRBV30,NA,TRBJ2-7,12,CAWSATGSEQYF,TGTGCCTGGAGCGCCACAGGGTCCGAGCAGTACTTC
few,TRBV6-4,TRBD2,TRBJ2-3,16,CASSAQWTREADTQYF,TGTGCCAGCAGCGCTCAGTGGACTAGGGAGGCCGATACGCAGTATTTT
NA,TRBV6-5,NA,TRBJ2-1,16,CASSSSQDSRLEFRFF,TGTGCCAGCAGTTCCTCCCAGGACAGCCGGCTTGAATTTAGGTTCTTC
NA,TRBV28,TRBD2,TRBJ2-2,17,CASRGLAGLGGTGELFF,TGTGCCAGCAGGGGACTAGCGGGACTGGGAGGTACCGGGGAGCTGTTTTTT
once,TRBV5-1,TRBD1,TRBJ1-4,17,CASSYNGQGRTNEKLFF,TGCGCCAGCAGCTATAACGGACAGGGGCGGACTAATGAAAAACTGTTTTTT
NA,TRBV30,TRBD1,TRBJ1-5,19,CAWSGLGQGAGLSNQPQHF,TGTGCCTGGAGTGGCCTAGGACAGGGGGCCGGACTTAGCAATCAGCCCCAGCATTTT
few,TRBV2,TRBD1,TRBJ2-1,15,CASSEPRTGFDEQFF,TGTGCCAGCAGTGAACCCCGGACAGGGTTCGATGAGCAGTTCTTC
NA,TRBV5-4,NA,TRBJ2-3,17,CASSLVVADSSTDTQYF,TGTGCCAGCAGCTTGGTGGTGGCCGACTCTAGCACAGATACGCAGTATTTT
few,TRBV28,NA,TRBJ1-1,15,CASTPSLGAGTEAFF,TGTGCCAGCACCCCCAGTCTGGGGGCTGGGACTGAAGCTTTCTTT
NA,TRBV19,NA,TRBJ2-7,13,CASWGGRGYEQYF,TGTGCCTCCTGGGGAGGCCGTGGCTACGAGCAGTACTTC
NA,TRBV5-4,TRBD1,TRBJ1-1,16,CASSLDRGPRNTEAFF,TGTGCCAGCAGCCTCGACAGGGGACCCAGGAACACTGAAGCTTTCTTT
NA,TRBV6-5,NA,TRBJ2-2,14,CASTNGQYTGELFF,TGTGCCAGCACTAACGGACAGTACACCGGGGAGCTGTTTTTT
NA,TRBV2,TRBD2,TRBJ2-1,18,CASRGQGTSGFSYNEQFF,TGTGCCAGCAGAGGACAGGGGACTAGCGGTTTCTCCTACAATGAGCAGTTCTTC
NA,TRBV5-4,NA,TRBJ2-1,14,CASSSGLDYNEQFF,TGTGCCAGCAGCTCAGGACTCGACTACAATGAGCAGTTCTTC
NA,TRBV7-9,TRBD2,TRBJ2-7,18,CSSSLSRTSGASSYEQYF,TGTTCCAGCAGCTTATCGAGGACTAGCGGAGCAAGCTCCTACGAGCAGTACTTC
NA,TRBV10-3,NA,TRBJ2-2,11,CATRSTGELFF,TGTGCCACCAGGAGCACCGGGGAGCTGTTTTTT
NA,TRBV14,NA,TRBJ2-7,13,CASSLGTGSEQYF,TGTGCCAGCAGCCTGGGGACTGGAAGTGAGCAGTACTTC
NA,TRBV9,TRBD2,TRBJ2-1,15,CASSVAASGNNEQFF,TGTGCCAGCAGCGTAGCCGCTAGCGGGAACAATGAGCAGTTCTTC
NA,TRBV7-7,NA,TRBJ2-3,15,CASSLGGAGTDTQYF,TGTGCCAGCAGCTTAGGAGGTGCCGGCACAGATACGCAGTATTTT
NA,TRBV29-1,TRBD1,TRBJ2-7,14,CSVERTGSPYEQYF,TGCAGCGTGGAAAGGACAGGCTCCCCCTACGAGCAGTACTTC
NA,TRBV9,NA,TRBJ1-1,14,CASSAWEGDTEAFF,TGTGCCAGCAGCGCCTGGGAAGGGGACACTGAAGCTTTCTTT